This entry lists 16 T cell receptor beta chains sequenced from one sample in a study of response to subunit inactivated influenza vaccine. TCRdb reprocessed the RT-PCR reads with MiXCR, giving one entry per CDR3 protein. The table includes fewer than 550,000 distinct CDR3 sequences, roughly 27% detected once. Sequencing was performed on CD4+ T cells sorted from PBMCs, taken approximately 5 days after vaccination. The receptors shown here come from a middle-aged man who received an inactivated influenza vaccine.

The chain recombines TRBV20-1 with TRBJ1-6; D is uncertain. The CDR3 has 17 residues. Trimming pared 8 bases from V and 3 bases from J, leaving 23 bases between. Germline-derived CDR1 and CDR2 are DFQATT and SNEGSKA (reference sequence). CDR3 region: CSLRPLIDDGYNSPLHF. CDR3 nucleotides: TGCAGTTTAAGGCCGCTCATCGACGATGGCTATAATTCACCCCTCCACTTT.

This clonotype was recorded at least ten times. The CDR3 nucleotides read TGCGCCAGCAGCCAGGGTACCGGAGCGGGAACCCAGTACTTC. The encoded protein is CASSQGTGAGTQYF. The V call is TRBV4-3, the J call TRBJ2-5; 7 bases are a match to TRBD2. The CDR3 totals 14 residues. V lost 3 bases, J lost 8 bases, and 9 bases stayed unmatched. Germline CDR1 is LGHNA and CDR2 is YSLEER.

As regards this clonotype: Relative to the germline gene, one junction end is altered; a read error may explain this. The V and J genes are TRBV7-3 and TRBJ2-1; 11 bases agree with TRBD2. The CDR3 runs to 15 residues. Germline-derived CDR1 and CDR2 are SGHTA and FQGTGA. CDR3 nucleotide sequence: TGTGCCAGCAGCCTAACTAGCGGGAGAATAAATGAGCAGTTCTTC. It encodes CASSLTSGRINEQFF.

The gene calls are TRBV10-3 and TRBJ2-7, with D hard to call. CDR1 and CDR2 from the germline V gene are ENHRY and SYGVKD. The V end was cut by 0 bases, the J end by 4 bases, with 4 bases between. The CDR3 length is 12 residues. CDR3 in amino acids: CAISESGYEQYF. For the CDR3, the DNA is TGTGCCATCAGTGAGTCGGGTTACGAGCAGTACTTC.

This clonotype came up many times. The chain uses TRBV9 and TRBJ2-1, with D possibly matching TRBD2 (6 bases). The CDR3 loop spans 16 amino acids. V was cut by 3 bases and J by 5 bases, with 18 bases left in between. The germline V gene has CDR1 SGDLS and CDR2 YYNGEE. CDR3 in DNA: TGTGCCAGCAGCGGGGCTTTTGGTTTAGCGGACAATGAGCAGTTCTTC. Translated: CASSGAFGLADNEQFF.

V and J are TRBV6-1 and TRBJ2-6; no clear D gene. This CDR3 is built from 14 residues. V was shortened by 7 bases and J by 2 bases, with 9 bases between the two germline ends. CDR1 is MNHNS and CDR2 is SASEGT in the germline V gene. CDR3 nucleotides: TGTGCCAGCAATAAGAACCCTGGGGCCAACGTCCTGACTTTC. Its translation: CASNKNPGANVLTF.

The table lists this clonotype with a few counts. The chain employs TRBV4-1 and TRBJ2-5; D remains ambiguous. There are 13 residues in the CDR3. CDR1 is MGHRA and CDR2 is YSYEKL in the germline V gene. Deletions cut 5 bases from V and 4 bases from J, with 11 bases between. DNA for the CDR3: TGCGCCAGCAGCGTTTACTTTTCAGAGACCCAGTACTTC. Its translation is CASSVYFSETQYF.

This clonotype was counted between two and nine times. This chain connects TRBV20-1 to TRBJ2-1; 11 bases fit TRBD2. Germline V gene data show CDR1 as DFQATT and CDR2 as SNEGSKA (reference sequence). This CDR3 has 16 amino acids. Trimming cost V 0 bases and J 9 bases; bases outside gene matches: 10. The CDR3 bases are TGCAGTGCTAGAGAAGGTAGCGGGAGGGCCTGGGGTGAGCAGTTCTTC. Its translation is CSAREGSGRAWGEQFF.

In its sample, this clonotype was seen a few times. This chain uses TRBV5-1 with TRBJ2-7; unclear D gene. The CDR3 loop spans 13 amino acids. The V end lost 1 base, the J end lost 7 bases, and 12 bases lay between the germline ends. Germline V gene sequence: CDR1 SGHRS, CDR2 YFSETQ. The chain's CDR3 is CASSLPHSEEQYF. The CDR3 DNA is TGCGCCAGCAGCTTGCCCCATTCGGAGGAGCAGTACTTC.

The rearrangement uses TRBV7-2 and TRBJ1-5; 7 bases line up with TRBD1. Germline V lookup: CDR1 SGHTA, CDR2 FQGNSA. This CDR3 spans 14 amino acids. The J segment lost 4 bases and the V segment lost 3 bases, leaving 3 bases of the junction unmatched. The CDR3 DNA reads as TGTGCCAGCAGCTTGTACAGGGGTAATCAGCCCCAGCATTTT. Translating it yields CASSLYRGNQPQHF.

This clonotype was seen a handful of times. V gene TRBV7-9 combines with J gene TRBJ2-2; no clear D. Germline CDR1 is SEHNR and CDR2 is FQNEAQ (reference sequence). Trimming removed 8 bases from V and 6 bases from J, with 13 bases in between. CDR3 length: 13 amino acids. CDR3 sequence: CASGPMQAGELFF. The CDR3 bases are TGTGCCAGCGGCCCGATGCAAGCCGGGGAGCTGTTTTTT.

The sample holds a few counts of this clonotype. The chain is built from TRBV9 and TRBJ2-1; 11 bases align to TRBD2. CDR1 is SGDLS, CDR2 YYNGEE, per germline. The CDR3 runs to 14 residues. Trimming removed 4 bases from V and 7 bases from J; junction bases left unmatched: 4. The CDR3 nucleotides read TGTGCCAGCAGCCGGGGACTAGCGGAAAATGAGCAGTTCTTC. This sequence encodes CASSRGLAENEQFF.

This rearrangement joins TRBV12-3 or TRBV12-4 to TRBJ2-2, with 9 positions matching TRBD2. The CDR3 loop spans 14 amino acids. Trimming took 10 bases from V and 7 from J; bases not matched to a gene: 10. The CDR3 DNA sequence: TGTGCCACCGAAGGGACTAGCCGGATCGGGGAGCTGTTTTTT. This encodes CATEGTSRIGELFF.

CDR3 sequence (DNA): TGCAGTGCTGGGGGGGCTAGCGGGAGGGCAGAGACCCAGTACTTC. This encodes CSAGGASGRAETQYF. The chain recombines TRBV20-1 with TRBJ2-5; the match to TRBD2 covers 12 bases. V lost 5 bases and J lost 4; bases outside the gene matches: 8. Germline V CDR1 and CDR2: DFQATT, SNEGSKA (reference sequence). CDR3 length equals 15 residues.

This clonotype was seen more than once but under ten times. The genes are TRBV29-1 and TRBJ1-5; TRBD1 agrees at 9 bases. The CDR3 runs 13 residues. Per the germline V gene, CDR1 is SQVTM and CDR2 is ANQGSEA. The J segment lost 7 bases and the V segment lost 6 bases, leaving 7 bases of the junction unmatched. The CDR3 loop is CSVETGGGQPQHF. The CDR3 coding sequence is TGCAGCGTGGAGACAGGGGGAGGACAGCCCCAGCATTTT.

J is TRBJ2-1 and V is TRBV15; 10 bases align to TRBD2. V gave up 6 bases and J gave up 4 bases; unmatched junction bases: 6. The CDR3 totals 15 residues. CDR1 and CDR2 (germline): LNHNV, YYDKDF (reference sequence). DNA of the CDR3: TGTGCCACCAGTTCCGGGACTAGCGCTTACAATGAGCAGTTCTTC. It translates to CATSSGTSAYNEQFF.